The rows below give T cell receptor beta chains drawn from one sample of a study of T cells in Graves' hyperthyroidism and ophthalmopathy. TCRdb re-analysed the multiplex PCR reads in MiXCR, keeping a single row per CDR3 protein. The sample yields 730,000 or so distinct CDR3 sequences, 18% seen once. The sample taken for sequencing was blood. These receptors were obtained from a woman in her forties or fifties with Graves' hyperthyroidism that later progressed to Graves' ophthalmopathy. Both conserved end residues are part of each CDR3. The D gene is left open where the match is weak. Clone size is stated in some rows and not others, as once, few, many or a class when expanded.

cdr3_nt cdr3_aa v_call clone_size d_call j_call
TGCAGTGCTAGACAGAGCGGACAGGTGCTCAATCAGCCCCAGCATTTT CSARQSGQVLNQPQHF TRBV20-1 NA TRBD1 TRBJ1-5
TGCAGTGCTAGGCCGGGGGGGGCGCGCGGCTATGGCTACACCTTC CSARPGGARGYGYTF TRBV20-1 many NA TRBJ1-2
TGCGCCAGCAGTGATGTAGCGGGACAGGGGCTGAACACTGAAGCTTTCTTT CASSDVAGQGLNTEAFF TRBV10-1 many TRBD1 TRBJ1-1
TGTGCCAGTAGTATGTTGGGCGAGACCCAGTACTTC CASSMLGETQYF TRBV19 NA NA TRBJ2-5
TGTGCCAGCAGCTTAAACAGGGTGGTGGCAGATACGCAGTATTTT CASSLNRVVADTQYF TRBV11-2 many NA TRBJ2-3
TGTGCCAGCAGTACGACCTATAATTCACCCCTCCACTTT CASSTTYNSPLHF TRBV12-3/TRBV12-4 many NA TRBJ1-6
TGTGCCATCAGTTTGGGTCAGGCAGGTTCACCCCTCCACTTT CAISLGQAGSPLHF TRBV10-3 NA NA TRBJ1-6
TGCAGTGCTAGTGTAGCGGGGGGGCCGTCGAACATTCAGTACTTC CSASVAGGPSNIQYF TRBV20-1 many TRBD2 TRBJ2-4
TGTGCCAGCAGCCCACGCCAGGGACGTCACGACGGCTCCTACGAGCAGTACTTC CASSPRQGRHDGSYEQYF TRBV7-8 many NA TRBJ2-7
TGTGCCAGCAGCTCCGGACTAGTAGGTGGTGCAGATACGCAGTATTTT CASSSGLVGGADTQYF TRBV7-3 NA TRBD2 TRBJ2-3